This T cell receptor (beta chain) was retrieved from a study of CD8+ T cells in alopecia areata. Per germline, CDR1 LNHDA and CDR2 SQIVND (reference sequence). The CDR3 has 13 residues. The V end was cut by 5 bases, the J end by 6 bases, with 11 bases between. The treatment here: oral pan-JAK inhibitor, 5-10 mg twice daily. Obtained from alopecia areata patients were lesional scalp punch biopsies along with peripheral blood. Extraction and reverse transcription of RNA yielded cDNA as the sequencing template. Profiled with immunoSEQ multiplex PCR; TCRdb holds only in-frame clones, not every one. In the table there are around 270,000 clones, roughly 60% of which are singletons.

This receptor was obtained from a human donor with alopecia areata. Source: CD4+ T cells sorted from blood, taken at week 24, from a patient treated with tofacitinib. The rearrangement uses TRBV19 and TRBJ2-1; D might be TRBD2 (6 bases). The CDR3 DNA follows: TGTGCCAGTAGTGCCTCTAGCGCCAATGAGCAGTTCTTC. It yields the protein CASSASSANEQFF.